This passage covers 13 T cell receptor beta chains from one sample sequenced in a study of blood T cell repertoires in COVID-19. Clones were read by immunoSEQ multiplex PCR, and TCRdb kept only the in-frame ones, dropping some. The sample lists about 55,000 clones; over 75% were seen once. Sequenced: peripheral blood. The receptors were sampled from a man aged 65 to 79 with acute or convalescent COVID-19.

The chain couples TRBV4-1 to TRBJ1-3; TRBD1 is a possible D gene (5 bases). Germline CDR1 and CDR2: MGHRA and YSYEKL. V gave up 4 bases and J gave up 4 bases, with 17 bases separating them. The CDR3 sequence is 16 residues long. The CDR3 is CASSLKGGQGGNTIYF. The CDR3 DNA sequence: TGCGCCAGCAGCCTAAAAGGCGGACAAGGAGGAAACACCATATATTTT.

This clone was observed a handful of times. This rearrangement joins TRBV4-1 to TRBJ2-7, with 12 bases matching TRBD2. Germline V gene data show CDR1 as MGHRA and CDR2 as YSYEKL. The CDR3 spans 15 residues. J lost 6 bases, V lost 2 bases, and 5 bases had no gene match. The CDR3 coding sequence is TGCGCCAGCAGCCAATTACTAGCGGGAGGCACCGAGCAGTACTTC. This gives the protein CASSQLLAGGTEQYF.

The table lists this clone with a few counts. The genes are TRBV29-1 and TRBJ1-1, with a weak D call TRBD1 (6 bases). From germline, CDR1 is SQVTM and CDR2 ANQGSEA. V shed 6 bases and J shed 7 bases, with 15 bases lying between them. The CDR3 covers 12 residues. The DNA for the CDR3 is TGCAGCGTGAACAGACAGGCCGGTGAAGCTTTCTTT. It translates to CSVNRQAGEAFF.

The rearrangement uses TRBV5-4 and TRBJ1-2, with 8 nucleotides matching TRBD1. The CDR3 is made up of 14 amino acids. The germline V gene has CDR1 SGHNT and CDR2 YYREEE (reference sequence). The V segment lost 5 bases and the J segment 4 bases; nucleotides outside the gene matches: 7. The CDR3 DNA reads TGTGCCAGCAGACAACAGGGGGGGACCTATGGCTACACCTTC. As protein: CASRQQGGTYGYTF.

The genes are TRBV7-8 and TRBJ1-5; TRBD1 is a possible D gene (6 bases). The germline V gene has CDR1 SGHVS and CDR2 FQNEAQ. The CDR3 loop spans 13 amino acids. V dropped 5 bases and J dropped 5 bases, with 10 bases sitting between them. Here the CDR3 reads CASSPGAHQPQHF. The DNA of the CDR3 is TGTGCCAGCAGCCCAGGGGCCCATCAGCCCCAGCATTTT.

This rearrangement joins TRBV7-2 to TRBJ1-5; D is undetermined. Trimming cost V 3 bases and J 7 bases, with 10 bases left between them. CDR3 length: 13 amino acids. Looked up from germline, CDR1 is SGHTA and CDR2 is FQGNSA. CDR3 sequence reads: CASSLAGKQPQHF. The CDR3 DNA follows: TGTGCCAGCAGCTTGGCAGGAAAACAGCCCCAGCATTTT. The full variable domain, rest sourced from reference TRBV7-2 and TRBJ1-5, is GAGVSQSPSNKVTEKGKDVELRCDPISGHTALYWYRQSLGQGLEFLIYFQGNSAPDKSGLPSDRFSAERTGGSVSTLTIQRTQQEDSAVYLCASSLAGKQPQHFGDGTRLSIL.

The genes are TRBV7-9 and TRBJ1-6; D might be TRBD1 (6 bases). Germline CDR1 is SEHNR and CDR2 is FQNEAQ (reference sequence). CDR3 length equals 14 residues. With 7 bases removed from V and 2 bases from J, the gap between germline ends came to 9 bases. The CDR3 here is CASTAGAYNSPLHF. The CDR3 nucleotides read TGTGCCAGCACCGCAGGGGCCTATAATTCACCCCTCCACTTT.

The chain joins TRBV11-3 to TRBJ1-5; D remains unclear. The V gene lost 5 bases and the J gene lost 7 bases, with 9 bases spanning the gap. Germline CDR1 and CDR2: SGHNT and YENEEA. This CDR3 has 12 residues. The CDR3 DNA follows: TGTGCCAGCAGCATCCACGGGCAGCCCCAGCATTTT. This translates into CASSIHGQPQHF.

The V call is TRBV2, the J call TRBJ1-2; no clear D. The CDR3 runs to 12 residues. In germline, CDR1 is SNHLY, CDR2 FYNNEI. V lost 4 bases and J lost 5, with 8 bases in between. The CDR3 spells CASSGQAYGYTF. CDR3 DNA: TGTGCCAGCAGTGGTCAGGCGTATGGCTACACCTTC.

This clone was detected once. The genes are TRBV29-1 and TRBJ2-7, with TRBD2 as a possible D gene (5 bases). Germline CDR1 and CDR2: SQVTM and ANQGSEA. The CDR3 runs to 14 residues. Trimming took off 2 bases at V and 3 bases at J, with 14 bases between the two ends. The CDR3 protein is CSVETSRGIYEQYF. CDR3 nucleotides: TGCAGCGTTGAAACATCACGAGGGATCTACGAGCAGTACTTC.

The rearrangement uses TRBV6-2 or TRBV6-3 and TRBJ1-1; D ambiguous. The CDR3 length is 13 residues. CDR1 and CDR2 (germline): MNHEY, SVGEGT. V was cut by 6 bases and J by 2 bases, with 10 bases left in between. DNA for the CDR3: TGTGCCAGCAGCTTCACAGCAAACACTGAAGCTTTCTTT. Amino acids: CASSFTANTEAFF.

V gene TRBV7-2 combines with J gene TRBJ2-2; no definite D call. The V and J ends lost 3 bases and 6 bases respectively, with 14 bases between them. Germline CDR1 reads SGHTA; CDR2 reads FQGNSA. The CDR3 has 15 residues. The CDR3 is CASSFTTSRAGELFF. CDR3 DNA: TGTGCCAGCAGCTTTACGACTTCGCGAGCCGGGGAGCTGTTTTTT.

The rearrangement uses TRBV4-3 and TRBJ1-3; unclear D gene. This CDR3 is 14 amino acids long. V gave up 1 base and J gave up 4 bases, with 8 bases separating them. CDR1 LGHNA and CDR2 YSLEER come from the germline V gene. CDR3 sequence: CASSQGSRGNTIYF. For the CDR3, the DNA is TGCGCCAGCAGCCAAGGGTCCAGGGGAAACACCATATATTTT.